The source of this T cell receptor beta chain is a study of cytomegalovirus exposure and HLA in healthy donors. Study background: As released early, the data held 80 million to 90 million unique TCRs from HLA-typed donors. Findings of the study overall: A list of more than 150 TCR beta chains associated with cytomegalovirus was given.

The PCR contained 60 Vbeta and 13 Jbeta primers. The method was immunoSEQ multiplex PCR; TCRdb's version includes in-frame clones alone and lacks a portion of them. The sample yields about 130,000 clones, around 83% seen once. With respect to this clone: Its target is unknown.

The sequence came from a human donor in good health. Sequencing used PBMCs.

The DNA of the CDR3 is TGTGCCAGCAGCAAGGGGGAGACAGCATACGAGCAGTACTTC. It is translated as CASSKGETAYEQYF. The V gene is TRBV5-4, the J gene TRBJ2-7; D is perhaps TRBD1 (6 bases). The CDR3 sequence is 14 residues long. Germline V gives CDR1 SGHNT, CDR2 YYREEE (reference sequence). Trimming left V 4 bases short and J 4 bases short, with 15 bases between.